One sample yielded the 8 T cell receptor beta chains listed below, sequenced in a study of cytomegalovirus exposure and HLA in healthy donors. This table comes from immunoSEQ multiplex PCR, and its TCRdb copy is limited to in-frame clones, with some not included. This table has 110,000 to 150,000 clones, 85% to 95% appearing once. Sequencing input: PBMCs. These receptors originate from a young man in good health and CMV-seropositive.

The chain joins TRBV30 to TRBJ1-2; 8 nucleotides line up with TRBD1. The CDR3 loop spans 14 amino acids. Trimming took 7 bases from V and 3 from J; bases not matched to a gene: 10. The germline gives CDR1 GTSNPN, CDR2 SVGIG (reference sequence). CDR3 loop: CAYKRGQGYYGYTF. DNA of the CDR3: TGTGCCTATAAACGTGGACAGGGATACTATGGCTACACCTTC.

The chain carries TRBV7-9 and TRBJ2-3; TRBD2 aligns across 11 bases. After removal of 5 bases from V and 3 bases from J, the junction contained 7 bases not matched to a gene. The CDR3 contains 16 residues. Germline CDR1 and CDR2: SEHNR and FQNEAQ (reference sequence). The CDR3 here is CASSLTSGSLTDTQYF. The CDR3 nucleotides are TGTGCCAGCAGCCTTACTAGCGGGAGTCTGACAGATACGCAGTATTTT.

This chain links TRBV4-1 with TRBJ2-7, with D possibly being TRBD1 (6 bases). The CDR3 extends over 15 amino acids. Germline CDR1 is MGHRA and CDR2 is YSYEKL. V lost 4 bases and J lost 2, with 15 bases in between. CDR3 protein: CASSPSRDTTYEQYF. CDR3 DNA: TGCGCCAGCAGCCCAAGCCGGGACACTACCTACGAGCAGTACTTC.

The V gene is TRBV2, the J gene TRBJ2-7, with 12 bases lining up with TRBD2. Germline CDR1 SNHLY, CDR2 FYNNEI. The CDR3 loop spans 18 amino acids. After removal of 7 bases from V and 0 bases from J, the junction contained 13 bases not matched to a gene. Here the CDR3 DNA reads TGTGCCAGCATGGTGGACAGGGCGACTAGCGGGAGCTCCTACGAGCAGTACTTC. It is translated as CASMVDRATSGSSYEQYF.

The rearrangement uses TRBV4-1 and TRBJ2-5; TRBD2 matches 12 bases. This CDR3 spans 18 amino acids. V shed 1 base, J shed 5 bases, and the junction held 11 bases outside the gene matches. The germline CDR1 and CDR2 sequences are MGHRA and YSYEKL. CDR3 sequence reads: CASSQGNRGLAGRETQYF. The DNA for the CDR3 is TGCGCCAGCAGCCAAGGGAACAGAGGACTAGCGGGACGCGAGACCCAGTACTTC.

The chain uses TRBV4-1 and TRBJ2-7, with 12 nucleotides matching TRBD2. Trimming cost V 4 bases and J 5 bases; bases outside gene matches: 3. CDR3 size: 14 residues. Germline values: CDR1 MGHRA, CDR2 YSYEKL. CDR3 region: CASSLTSGSHEQYF. The CDR3 DNA reads as TGCGCCAGCAGCCTGACTAGCGGGAGCCACGAGCAGTACTTC.

This clone showed up just once. The chain recombines TRBV19 with TRBJ2-7, with D maybe TRBD1 (6 bases). Germline CDR1 and CDR2: LNHDA and SQIVND (reference sequence). The CDR3 is 15 amino acids. The V end was cut by 3 bases, the J end by 5 bases, with 17 bases between. The CDR3 loop is CASSMVGGLVNEQYF. In DNA, the CDR3 is TGTGCCAGTAGTATGGTAGGGGGTCTAGTAAACGAGCAGTACTTC.

V and J are TRBV7-2 and TRBJ2-3; 9 bases fit TRBD2. CDR1 is SGHTA and CDR2 is FQGNSA in the germline V gene. The CDR3 spans 16 residues. J was trimmed by 4 bases and V by 4 bases; bases with no gene match: 9. Here the CDR3 DNA reads TGTGCCAGCAGCTACGGCTCGGGACTAGCCCCAGATACGCAGTATTTT. It codes for CASSYGSGLAPDTQYF.